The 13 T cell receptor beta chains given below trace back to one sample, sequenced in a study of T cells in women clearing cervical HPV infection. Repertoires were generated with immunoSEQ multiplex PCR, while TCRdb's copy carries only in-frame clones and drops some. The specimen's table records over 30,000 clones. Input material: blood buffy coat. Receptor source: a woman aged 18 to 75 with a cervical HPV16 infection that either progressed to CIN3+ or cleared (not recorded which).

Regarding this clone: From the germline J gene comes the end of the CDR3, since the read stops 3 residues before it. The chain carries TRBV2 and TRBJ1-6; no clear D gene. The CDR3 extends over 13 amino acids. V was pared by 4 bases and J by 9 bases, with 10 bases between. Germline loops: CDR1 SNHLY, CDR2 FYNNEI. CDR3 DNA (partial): TGTGCCAGCAGTGTGGAAGGGCCTTCACCC. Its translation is CASSVEGPSP. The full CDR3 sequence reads CASSVEGPSPLHF. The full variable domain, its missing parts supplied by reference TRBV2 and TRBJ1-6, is EPEVTQTPSHQVTQMGQEVILRCVPISNHLYFYWYRQILGQKVEFLVSFYNNEISEKSEIFDDQFSVERPDGSNFTLKIRSTKLEDSAMYFCASSVEGPSPLHFGNGTRLTVT.

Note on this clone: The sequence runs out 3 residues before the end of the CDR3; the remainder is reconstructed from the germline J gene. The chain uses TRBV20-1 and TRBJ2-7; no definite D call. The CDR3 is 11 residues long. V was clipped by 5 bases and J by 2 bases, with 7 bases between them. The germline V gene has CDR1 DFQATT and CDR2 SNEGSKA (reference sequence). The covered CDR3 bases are TGCAGTGCTTTAACAGCCTACGAG. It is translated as CSALTAYE. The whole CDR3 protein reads CSALTAYEQYF.

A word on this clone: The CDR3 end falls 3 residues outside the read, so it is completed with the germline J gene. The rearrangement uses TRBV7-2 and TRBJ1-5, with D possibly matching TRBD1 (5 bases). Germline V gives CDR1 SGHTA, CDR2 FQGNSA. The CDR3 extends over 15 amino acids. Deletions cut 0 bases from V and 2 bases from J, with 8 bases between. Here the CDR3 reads CASSLAQGGNQPQHF. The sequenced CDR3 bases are TGTGCCAGCAGCTTAGCGCAGGGAGGCAATCAGCCC.

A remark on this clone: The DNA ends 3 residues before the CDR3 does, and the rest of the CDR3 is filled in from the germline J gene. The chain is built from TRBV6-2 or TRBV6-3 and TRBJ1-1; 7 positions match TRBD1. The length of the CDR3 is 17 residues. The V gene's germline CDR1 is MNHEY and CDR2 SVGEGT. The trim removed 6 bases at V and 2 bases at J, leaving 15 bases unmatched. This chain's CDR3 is CASRPATGVGFNTEAFF. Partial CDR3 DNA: TGTGCCAGCAGACCAGCCACAGGGGTTGGCTTTAACACTGAA.

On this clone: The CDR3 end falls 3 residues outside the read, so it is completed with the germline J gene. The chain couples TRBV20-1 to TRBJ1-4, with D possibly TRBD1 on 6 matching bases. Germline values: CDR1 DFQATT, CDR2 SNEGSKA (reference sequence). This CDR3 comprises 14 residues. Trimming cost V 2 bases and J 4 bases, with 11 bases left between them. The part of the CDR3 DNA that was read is TGCAGTGCTAGAAAGGGGGACGTTAATGAAAAA. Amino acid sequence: CSARKGDVNEK. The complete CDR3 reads CSARKGDVNEKLFF.

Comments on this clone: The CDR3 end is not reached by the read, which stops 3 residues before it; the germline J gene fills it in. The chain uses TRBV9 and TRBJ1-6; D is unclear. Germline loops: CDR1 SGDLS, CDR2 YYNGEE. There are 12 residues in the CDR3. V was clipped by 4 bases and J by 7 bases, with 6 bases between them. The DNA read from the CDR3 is TGTGCCAGCAGCACTCCGAATTCACCC. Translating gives CASSTPNSP. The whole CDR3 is CASSTPNSPLHF.

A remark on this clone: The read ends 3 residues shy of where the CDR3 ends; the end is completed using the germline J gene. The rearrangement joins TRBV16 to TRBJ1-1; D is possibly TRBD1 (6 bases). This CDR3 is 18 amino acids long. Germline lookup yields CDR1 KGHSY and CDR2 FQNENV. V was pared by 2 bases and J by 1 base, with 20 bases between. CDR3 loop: CASSQLGRGLRGNTEAFF. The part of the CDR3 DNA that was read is TGTGCCAGCAGCCAACTAGGAAGGGGGTTAAGGGGGAACACTGAA.

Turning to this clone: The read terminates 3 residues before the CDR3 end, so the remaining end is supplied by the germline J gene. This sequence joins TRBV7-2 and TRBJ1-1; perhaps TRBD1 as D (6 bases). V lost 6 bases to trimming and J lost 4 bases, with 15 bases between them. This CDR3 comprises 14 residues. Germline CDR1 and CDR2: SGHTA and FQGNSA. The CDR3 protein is CASSRGGPITEAFF. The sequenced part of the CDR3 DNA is TGTGCCAGCAGTAGGGGGGGTCCGATCACTGAA.

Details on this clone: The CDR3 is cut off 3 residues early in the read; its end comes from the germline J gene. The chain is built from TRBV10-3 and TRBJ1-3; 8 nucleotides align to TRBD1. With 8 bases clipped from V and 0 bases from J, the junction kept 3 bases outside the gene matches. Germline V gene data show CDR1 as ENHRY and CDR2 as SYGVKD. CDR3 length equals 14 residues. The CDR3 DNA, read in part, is TGTGCCATCGGGGACAGGCCCTCTGGAAACACC. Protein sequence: CAIGDRPSGNT. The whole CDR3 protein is CAIGDRPSGNTIYF.

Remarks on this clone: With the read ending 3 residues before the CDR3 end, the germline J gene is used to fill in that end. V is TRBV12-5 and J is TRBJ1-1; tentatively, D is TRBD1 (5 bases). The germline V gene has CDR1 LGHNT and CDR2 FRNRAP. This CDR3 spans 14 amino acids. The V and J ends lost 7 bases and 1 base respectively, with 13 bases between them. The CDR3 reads CASVPQEGNTEAFF. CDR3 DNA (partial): TGTGCTAGTGTTCCACAGGAGGGGAACACTGAA.

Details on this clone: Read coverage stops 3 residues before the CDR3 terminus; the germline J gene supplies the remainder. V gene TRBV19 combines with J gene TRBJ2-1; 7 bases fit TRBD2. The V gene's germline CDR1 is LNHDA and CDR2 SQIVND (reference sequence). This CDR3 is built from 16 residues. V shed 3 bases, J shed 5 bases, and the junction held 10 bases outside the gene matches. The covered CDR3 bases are TGTGCCAGTAGTATTCTCGTCGGGGGGACCCACAATGAG. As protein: CASSILVGGTHNE. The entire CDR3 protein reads CASSILVGGTHNEQFF.

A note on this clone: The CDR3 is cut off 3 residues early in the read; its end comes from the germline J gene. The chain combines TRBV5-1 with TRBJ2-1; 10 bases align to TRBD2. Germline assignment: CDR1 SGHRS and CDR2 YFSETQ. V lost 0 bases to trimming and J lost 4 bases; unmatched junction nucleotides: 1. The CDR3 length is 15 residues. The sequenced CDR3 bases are TGCGCCAGCAGCTTGGCTAGCGGGGGATACAATGAG. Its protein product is CASSLASGGYNE. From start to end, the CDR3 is CASSLASGGYNEQFF. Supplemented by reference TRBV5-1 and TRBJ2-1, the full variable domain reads KAGVTQTPRYLIKTRGQQVTLSCSPISGHRSVSWYQQTPGQGLQFLFEYFSETQRNKGNFPGRFSGRQFSNSRSEMNVSTLELGDSALYLCASSLASGGYNEQFFGPGTRLTVL.

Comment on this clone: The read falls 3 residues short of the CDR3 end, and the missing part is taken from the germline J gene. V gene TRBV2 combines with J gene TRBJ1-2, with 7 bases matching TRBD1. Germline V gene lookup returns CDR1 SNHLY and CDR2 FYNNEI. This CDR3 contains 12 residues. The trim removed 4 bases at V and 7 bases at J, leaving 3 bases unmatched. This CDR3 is CASSVQGTGYTF. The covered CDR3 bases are TGTGCCAGCAGTGTACAGGGGACTGGC.